The 5 T cell receptor beta chains in this list originate from one sample, sequenced in a study of blood T cell repertoires in COVID-19. Sequenced by immunoSEQ multiplex PCR; TCRdb stores in-frame clones only, minus some. The sample has around 50,000 clones; 70% to 90% are singletons. The sequenced sample consisted of peripheral blood. These receptors all stem from a man in his 60s with acute or convalescent COVID-19.

This sequence joins TRBV2 and TRBJ2-3; D uncertain. V lost 2 bases to trimming and J lost 3 bases, with 9 bases between them. Germline V gives CDR1 SNHLY, CDR2 FYNNEI. The CDR3 runs to 14 residues. Here the CDR3 DNA reads TGTGCCAGCAGTGAATCGTATATAACAGATACGCAGTATTTT. It yields the protein CASSESYITDTQYF.

This chain connects TRBV6-2 or TRBV6-3 to TRBJ2-5; weak D call: TRBD2 (6 bases). Trimming removed 4 bases at V and 5 bases at J, with 17 bases between. The V gene's germline CDR1 is MNHEY and CDR2 SVGEGT. CDR3 length: 15 residues. The CDR3 sequence: CASSSATGRGETQYF. Here the CDR3 DNA reads TGTGCCAGCAGTTCCGCGACTGGCCGGGGGGAGACCCAGTACTTC.

CDR3 sequence (DNA): TGTGCCAGCAGCTTCGGACAGGGTACTGGAAACACCATATATTTT. Amino acids: CASSFGQGTGNTIYF. The chain couples TRBV7-2 to TRBJ1-3; 8 bases are a match to TRBD1. The junction had 3 bases not matched to a gene; V was cut back by 3 bases and J by 2 bases. CDR1 is SGHTA and CDR2 is FQGNSA in the germline V gene. The CDR3 sequence is 15 residues long.

The V call is TRBV19, the J call TRBJ2-3, with D possibly TRBD2 on 5 matching bases. The germline CDR1 and CDR2 sequences are LNHDA and SQIVND (reference sequence). Trimming removed 4 bases from V and 0 bases from J, with 14 bases in between. The CDR3 runs 16 residues. CDR3 region: CASSTQRATSTDTQYF. CDR3 nucleotide sequence: TGTGCCAGTAGTACCCAGAGGGCGACTAGCACAGATACGCAGTATTTT.

V and J are TRBV11-2 and TRBJ2-6, with unresolved D. Germline assignment: CDR1 SGHAT and CDR2 FQNNGV. This CDR3 contains 16 residues. The germline V and J ends were trimmed by 3 bases and 0 bases, with 9 bases remaining between them. The chain's CDR3 is CASSLFRVSGANVLTF. Here the CDR3 DNA reads TGTGCCAGCAGCTTGTTCCGGGTCTCTGGGGCCAACGTCCTGACTTTC.